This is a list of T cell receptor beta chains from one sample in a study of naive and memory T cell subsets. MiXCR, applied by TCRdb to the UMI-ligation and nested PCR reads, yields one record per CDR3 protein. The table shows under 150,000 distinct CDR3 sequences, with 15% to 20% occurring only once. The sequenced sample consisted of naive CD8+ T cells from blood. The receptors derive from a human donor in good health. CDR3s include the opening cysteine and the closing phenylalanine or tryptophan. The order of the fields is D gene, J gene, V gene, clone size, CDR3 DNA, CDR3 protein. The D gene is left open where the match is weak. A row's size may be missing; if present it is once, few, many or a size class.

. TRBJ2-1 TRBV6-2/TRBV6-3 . TGTGCCAGCAGTATCCATCCCTACAATGAGCAGTTCTTC CASSIHPYNEQFF
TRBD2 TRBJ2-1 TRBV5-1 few TGCGCCAGCAGCTTCCTCGCGGGAGACATCAATGAGCAGTTCTTC CASSFLAGDINEQFF
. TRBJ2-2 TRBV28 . TGTGCCAGCAGTTTCTTACTGACCGGGGAGCTGTTTTTT CASSFLLTGELFF
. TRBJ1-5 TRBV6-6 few TGTGCCAGCAGCCACCATAGATATAGCAATCAGCCCCAGCATTTT CASSHHRYSNQPQHF
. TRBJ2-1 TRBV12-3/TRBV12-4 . TGTGCCAGCAGTTTTGCCCCCAGAAACAATGAGCAGTTCTTC CASSFAPRNNEQFF
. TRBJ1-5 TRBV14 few TGTGCCAGCAGCCAAGCTATCGGGACAAGAAATTATGGCCAGCCCCAGCATTTT CASSQAIGTRNYGQPQHF
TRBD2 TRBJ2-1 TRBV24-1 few TGTGCCACCGGTTTAGCGGGATCAGCGGGTGAGCAGTTCTTC CATGLAGSAGEQFF
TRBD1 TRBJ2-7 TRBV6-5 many TGTGCCAGCAGTTACTGCGACAGGGGAATAAACGAGCAGTACTTC CASSYCDRGINEQYF
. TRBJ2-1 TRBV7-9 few TGTGCCAGCAGCTTATCCCAGACCCTCAATGAGCAGTTCTTC CASSLSQTLNEQFF
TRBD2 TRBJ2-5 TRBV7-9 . TGTGCCAGCAGCTTAGAAGTAGCGGGAGCGGGAGAGACCCAGTACTTC CASSLEVAGAGETQYF
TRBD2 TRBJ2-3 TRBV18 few TGTGCCAGCTCACCGCCCCCAACTAGCGGGAGCACAGATACGCAGTATTTT CASSPPPTSGSTDTQYF
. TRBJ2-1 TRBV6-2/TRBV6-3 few TGTGCCAGCAGTTCAGCGGCCCCTAACAATGAGCAGTTCTTC CASSSAAPNNEQFF
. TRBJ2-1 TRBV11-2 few TGTGCCAGCAGCTTAGTGACGGACGAGCAGTTCTTC CASSLVTDEQFF
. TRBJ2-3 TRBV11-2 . TGTGCCAGCAGCATGGTCACAGATACGCAGTATTTT CASSMVTDTQYF
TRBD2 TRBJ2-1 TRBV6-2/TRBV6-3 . TGTGCCAGCAGTTACTGGACTAGCGGGCCCAATGAGCAGTTCTTC CASSYWTSGPNEQFF
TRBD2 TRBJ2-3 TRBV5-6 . TGTGCCAGCAGCTTGCCAATCTCCCGGGAGGGCCCCACAGATACGCAGTATTTT CASSLPISREGPTDTQYF
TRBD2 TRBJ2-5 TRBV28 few TGTGCCAGCAGCCCCAGTAGCGGGGTCGAGACCCAGTACTTC CASSPSSGVETQYF
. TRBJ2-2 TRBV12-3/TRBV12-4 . TGTGCCAGCAGAAACGACCAATCGACAGGTACCGGGGAGCTGTTTTTT CASRNDQSTGTGELFF
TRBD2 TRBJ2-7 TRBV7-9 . TGTGCCAGCACCGATTCGGGGGGAACCTACGAGCAGTACTTC CASTDSGGTYEQYF
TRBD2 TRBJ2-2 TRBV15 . TGTGCCACCAGCTTCGGACTAGCGGGAGGGCCCGGCACCGGGGAGCTGTTTTTT CATSFGLAGGPGTGELFF
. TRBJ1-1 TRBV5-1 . TGCGCCAGCAGTGGGCTGCAGGGGACGAACACTGAAGCTTTCTTT CASSGLQGTNTEAFF
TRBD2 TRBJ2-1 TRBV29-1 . TGCAGCGTTGAATCGGCGGGAGGGCCTAGGGATGAGCAGTTCTTC CSVESAGGPRDEQFF
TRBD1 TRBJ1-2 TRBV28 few TGTGCCAGCAGTGAAACAGGGGGCGCTTATGGCTACACCTTC CASSETGGAYGYTF
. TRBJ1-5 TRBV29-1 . TGCAGCGTAGCTGACGGGGCCGGGAGCAATCAGCCCCAGCATTTT CSVADGAGSNQPQHF
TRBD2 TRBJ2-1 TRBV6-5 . TGTGCCAGCAGTTTGGGACTAGCGGGACGGGGTGAGCAGTTCTTC CASSLGLAGRGEQFF
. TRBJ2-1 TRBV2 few TGTGCCAGCAGTGAAGCGCTTCGGGACAATGAGCAGTTCTTC CASSEALRDNEQFF
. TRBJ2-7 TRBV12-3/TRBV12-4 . TGTGCCAGCAGAAGTACCGGGACCAGCAGTGGCGAGCAGTACTTC CASRSTGTSSGEQYF
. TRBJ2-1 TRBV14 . TGTGCCAGCAGCGGTTGGGGCCAATGGTCCTACAATGAGCAGTTCTTC CASSGWGQWSYNEQFF
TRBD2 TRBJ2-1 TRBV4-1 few TGCGCCAGCAGCCACCCGACTAGCGGGAGGGCCGCTGGCAATGAGCAGTTCTTC CASSHPTSGRAAGNEQFF